Presented here are 15 T cell receptor beta chains from one specimen sequenced in a study of Graves' ophthalmopathy and Graves' hyperthyroidism. RNA transcripts served as template for amplifying TCR beta CDR3 sequences. The first round was an RT-PCR with HTBI primers, and the second round was a multiplex PCR. In TCRdb, the multiplex PCR reads were re-called with MiXCR into one record per CDR3 protein. The sample yields about 370,000 distinct CDR3 sequences, about 18% seen once. The specimen was peripheral blood. These receptor sequences come from an adult woman with stable Graves' hyperthyroidism.

In this sample, this clonotype turned up many times. The rearrangement uses TRBV6-5 and TRBJ2-5; 7 bases align to TRBD2. CDR1 is MNHEY, CDR2 SVGAGI, per germline. The CDR3 contains 12 residues. Trimming removed 2 bases from V and 10 bases from J; junction bases left unmatched: 4. The CDR3 region is CASSYGGLVQYF. The CDR3 DNA reads TGTGCCAGCAGTTACGGCGGACTAGTCCAGTACTTC.

This clonotype has at least ten counts. This chain connects TRBV28 to TRBJ1-1, with no clear D. In germline, CDR1 is MDHEN, CDR2 SYDVKM. The CDR3 contains 15 residues. Trimming cost V 3 bases and J 7 bases, with 18 bases left between them. This CDR3 is CASSLPDAAPGEAFF. In DNA, the CDR3 is TGTGCCAGCAGTTTGCCCGATGCTGCCCCCGGTGAAGCTTTCTTT.

This clonotype was found many times. This sequence joins TRBV19 and TRBJ1-1; possibly TRBD1 for D (5 bases). The CDR3 sequence is 13 residues long. V dropped 5 bases and J dropped 3 bases, with 10 bases sitting between them. Looked up from germline, CDR1 is LNHDA and CDR2 is SQIVND (reference sequence). CDR3 sequence: CASSSKGDTEAFF. CDR3 nucleotide sequence: TGTGCCAGTAGTTCTAAAGGGGACACTGAAGCTTTCTTT.

The chain combines TRBV28 with TRBJ2-4, with 8 bases matching TRBD2. The junction had 21 bases not matched to a gene; V was cut back by 8 bases and J by 0 bases. This CDR3 region has 20 residues. Germline V gene lookup returns CDR1 MDHEN and CDR2 SYDVKM. CDR3 bases: TGTGCCAGCGGGTTCCCCCTAAGCGGGGGACTCACATTAGCCAAAAACATTCAGTACTTC. Translated, it gives CASGFPLSGGLTLAKNIQYF.

The chain uses TRBV12-3 or TRBV12-4 and TRBJ1-2, with 10 bases fitting TRBD1. The CDR3 consists of 15 residues. Trimming took 6 bases from V and 1 from J; bases not matched to a gene: 5. The DNA for the CDR3 is TGTGCCAGCAGGTTGACAGGGGGCATTAACTATGGCTACACCTTC. Translated: CASRLTGGINYGYTF.

This clonotype has a count of ten or more. CDR3 residues: CASSLVPGVRETQYF. CDR3 nucleotide sequence: TGTGCCAGCAGCTTGGTTCCGGGAGTTAGGGAGACCCAGTACTTC. The chain carries TRBV7-8 and TRBJ2-5; weak D call: TRBD2 (6 bases). The V and J ends lost 3 bases and 5 bases respectively, with 16 bases between them. The CDR3 is made up of 15 amino acids. Germline CDR1 SGHVS, CDR2 FQNEAQ. Using reference TRBV7-8 and TRBJ2-5 for the parts outside the CDR3, the full variable domain is GAGVSQSPRYKVAKRGQDVALRCDPISGHVSLFWYQQALGQGPEFLTYFQNEAQLDKSGLPSDRFFAERPEGSVSTLKIQRTQQEDSAVYLCASSLVPGVRETQYFGPGTRLLVL.

Many counts were recorded for this clonotype. The chain is built from TRBV12-3 or TRBV12-4 and TRBJ2-4; D gene ambiguous. V dropped 6 bases and J dropped 8 bases, with 8 bases sitting between them. The CDR3 is 11 amino acids. The CDR3 is CASSPLDIQYF. The CDR3 nucleotides read TGTGCCAGCAGCCCCTTAGACATTCAGTACTTC.

This clonotype was counted between two and nine times. The chain combines TRBV10-3 with TRBJ2-7; 7 nucleotides align to TRBD1. This CDR3 is 14 amino acids long. Germline trimming cut 0 bases from V and 6 bases from J; bases unmatched to any gene: 5. Germline loops: CDR1 ENHRY, CDR2 SYGVKD. CDR3: CAISESTGVGEQYF. CDR3 bases: TGTGCCATCAGTGAGTCTACAGGGGTCGGCGAGCAGTACTTC.

This clonotype was seen ten or more times. V is TRBV5-1 and J is TRBJ2-5, with a tentative D call TRBD1 (6 bases). The CDR3 totals 14 residues. Trimming took off 0 bases at V and 3 bases at J, with 9 bases between the two ends. Germline loops: CDR1 SGHRS, CDR2 YFSETQ. DNA for the CDR3: TGCGCCAGCAGCTTGGCCTCAGGGGAAGAGACCCAGTACTTC. It is translated as CASSLASGEETQYF.

This clonotype showed up many times. CDR3 sequence (DNA): TGTGCCATCAGTGGGACTAGCGGGGAGTTGGCCTACGAGCAGTACTTC. Protein product: CAISGTSGELAYEQYF. The V call is TRBV10-3, the J call TRBJ2-7; 12 bases map to TRBD2. The V and J ends lost 4 bases and 2 bases, in that order; junction bases with no gene match: 6. Germline values: CDR1 ENHRY, CDR2 SYGVKD. This CDR3 region has 16 residues.

This clonotype came up many times. The chain recombines TRBV28 with TRBJ2-5, with 11 bases identical to TRBD1. Germline lookup yields CDR1 MDHEN and CDR2 SYDVKM. The CDR3 consists of 19 residues. With 7 bases clipped from V and 2 bases from J, the junction kept 18 bases outside the gene matches. CDR3 DNA: TGTGCCAGCACCCCTGGGACAGGGGGGGCTAGCGGGAATCAAGAGACCCAGTACTTC. It translates to CASTPGTGGASGNQETQYF.

The rearrangement joins TRBV29-1 to TRBJ1-2; D ambiguous. Between the trimmed V and J ends, which lost 4 bases and 0 bases, there was a span of 9 bases. CDR3 length: 13 residues. CDR1 and CDR2 (germline): SQVTM, ANQGSEA. The DNA of the CDR3 is TGCAGCGTTGTGGAACCCACTAACTATGGCTACACCTTC. Its translation: CSVVEPTNYGYTF.

The chain recombines TRBV19 with TRBJ2-7, with 7 nucleotides matching TRBD2. The germline V gene encodes CDR1 LNHDA and CDR2 SQIVND (reference sequence). V lost 1 base, J lost 6 bases, and 3 bases stayed unmatched. CDR3 length equals 13 residues. CDR3 loop: CASSIGPSGEQYF. CDR3 nucleotides: TGTGCCAGTAGTATAGGGCCTAGCGGCGAGCAGTACTTC. The full variable domain, its missing parts supplied by reference TRBV19 and TRBJ2-7, is DGGITQSPKYLFRKEGQNVTLSCEQNLNHDAMYWYRQDPGQGLRLIYYSQIVNDFQKGDIAEGYSVSREKKESFPLTVTSAQKNPTAFYLCASSIGPSGEQYFGPGTRLTVT.

This clonotype was detected many times. The J gene is TRBJ1-1, the V gene TRBV7-2, with D possibly matching TRBD1 (6 bases). V lost 2 bases, J lost 11 bases, and 15 bases lay in between. Looked up from germline, CDR1 is SGHTA and CDR2 is FQGNSA. The CDR3 is 13 amino acids. The CDR3 coding sequence is TGTGCCAGCAGCTTACTTCCCGGACAGACCGCTTTCTTT. Translation gives CASSLLPGQTAFF.

J is TRBJ1-2 and V is TRBV5-1; 12 positions match TRBD1. Germline V lookup: CDR1 SGHRS, CDR2 YFSETQ. The junction had 9 bases not matched to a gene; V was cut back by 3 bases and J by 3 bases. The CDR3 runs 17 residues. The CDR3 DNA reads as TGCGCCAGCAGCTCGTCCCGGGACAGGGGGCGCGACTATGGCTACACCTTC. Protein product: CASSSSRDRGRDYGYTF.